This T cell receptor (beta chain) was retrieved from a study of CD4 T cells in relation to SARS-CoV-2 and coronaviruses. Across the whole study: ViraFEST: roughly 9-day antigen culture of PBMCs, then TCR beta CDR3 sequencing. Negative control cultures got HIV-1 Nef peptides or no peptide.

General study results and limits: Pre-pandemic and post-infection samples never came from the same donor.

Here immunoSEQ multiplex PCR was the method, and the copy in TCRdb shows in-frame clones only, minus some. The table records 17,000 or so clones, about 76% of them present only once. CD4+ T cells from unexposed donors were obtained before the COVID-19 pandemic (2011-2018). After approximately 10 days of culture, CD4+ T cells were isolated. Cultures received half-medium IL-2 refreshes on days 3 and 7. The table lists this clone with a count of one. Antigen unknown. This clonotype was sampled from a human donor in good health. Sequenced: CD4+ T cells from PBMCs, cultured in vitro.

CDR3 in DNA: TGTGCCAGCAGCTTGGTGTTTCTAGCGGGTATACCCTACGAGCAGTACTTC. Its protein is CASSLVFLAGIPYEQYF. This chain uses TRBV5-6 with TRBJ2-7, with TRBD2 matching 8 bases. V dropped 0 bases and J dropped 2; count of bases not matched to a gene: 10. CDR3 size: 17 residues. Germline lookup yields CDR1 SGHDT and CDR2 YYEEEE.